These 10 T cell receptor delta chains were sequenced from one sample in a study of gamma-delta T cells after stem cell transplantation. TCRdb reprocessed the RT-PCR reads using CATT. This sample has approximately 4,500 delta-chain clones, with about 15% found just once. Sequences were obtained from gamma-delta T cells. The receptors derive from a human donor. It is not recorded whose cells these are; they may come from a transplant donor.

This clone is termed medium-sized. The V call is TRDV2, the J call TRDJ3; 8 nucleotides agree with TRDD3. The CDR3 length is 17 residues. J lost 0 bases, V lost 0 bases, and 0 bases had no gene match. Germline-derived CDR1 and CDR2 are GEAIGNYY and EKD. The chain's CDR3 is CACDTTGGSWDTRQMFF. The CDR3 nucleotides are TGTGCCTGTGACACCACTGGGGGCTCCTGGGACACCCGACAGATGTTTTTC.

The gene calls are TRDV1 and TRDJ1, with a weak D call TRDD2 (6 bases). Germline loops: CDR1 TSWWSYY, CDR2 QGS. The CDR3 consists of 20 residues. V lost 0 bases and J 0 bases, leaving 23 bases between the germline ends. Here the CDR3 DNA reads TGTGCTCTTGGGGAACTTCTTCCTGTCCCAAGTCGATTGGACACCGATAAACTCATCTTT. It codes for CALGELLPVPSRLDTDKLIF.

Comment on this clone: A much larger clone is a single base away; this may be a read error. The V gene is TRDV3, but the J gene lacks a call; the table's TRDD3 call for D was not verified on the DNA. Looked up from germline, CDR1 is TVYSNPD and CDR2 is GDNSRS (reference sequence). CDR3 length: 13 residues. The CDR3 DNA is TGCTCCTTCGGGGGAGAGTACACCGATAAACCCATCTTT. It specifies CSFGGEYTDKPIF.

Only a few counts were recorded for this clone. The chain uses TRDV1 and TRDJ3; TRDD3 agrees at 12 bases. The V and J ends lost 0 bases and 1 base, in that order; junction bases with no gene match: 4. The CDR3 sequence is 20 residues long. Germline CDR1 and CDR2: TSWWSYY and QGS. In nucleotides, the CDR3 is TGTGCTCTTGGGGAACTGACTGGGGGATACTCATCCTGGGACACCCGACAGATGTTTTTC. Translation gives CALGELTGGYSSWDTRQMFF.

This clone was picked up a small number of times. The chain has TRDV2 and TRDJ3; no clear D gene. Trimming shortened V by 3 bases and J by 0 bases, and 8 bases separated the two germline ends. Germline V CDR1 and CDR2: GEAIGNYY, EKD. There are 16 residues in the CDR3. Here the CDR3 reads CACDGLSSWDTRQMFF. The CDR3 bases are TGTGCCTGTGACGGGTTGAGCTCCTGGGACACCCGACAGATGTTTTTC.

This clone occurred a few times. The junction differs from germline at one of its ends, possibly a read error. The chain recombines TRDV3 with TRDJ1; no reliable D call. This CDR3 comprises 10 residues. Germline lookup yields CDR1 TVYSNPD and CDR2 GDNSRS (reference sequence). CDR3 in amino acids: CAISPDKLIF. CDR3 coding DNA: TGTGCCATTAGCCCGGATAAACTCATCTTT.

By share, this clone ranks as medium-sized. The chain is built from TRAV29/DV5 and TRDJ1; 7 nucleotides match TRDD2. CDR3 length: 21 amino acids. Germline lookup yields CDR1 NSMFDY and CDR2 ISSIKDK. Germline trimming cut 1 base from V and 0 bases from J; bases unmatched to any gene: 24. CDR3 amino acids: CAASPRLPGTLRMRYTDKLIF. CDR3 sequence (DNA): TGTGCAGCAAGCCCCCGCCTTCCTGGTACGCTGAGGATGAGGTACACCGATAAACTCATCTTT. The complete variable domain, with remaining parts taken from reference TRAV29/DV5 and TRDJ1, reads DQQVKQNSPSLSVQEGRISILNCDYTNSMFDYFLWYKKYPAEGPTFLISISSIKDKNEDGRFTVFLNKSAKHLSLHIVPSQPGDSAVYFCAASPRLPGTLRMRYTDKLIFGKGTRVTVEP.

This chain connects TRDV1 to TRDJ1; 9 nucleotides line up with TRDD3. Germline-derived CDR1 and CDR2 are TSWWSYY and QGS. This CDR3 spans 25 amino acids. With 0 bases clipped from V and 0 bases from J, the junction kept 29 bases outside the gene matches. The CDR3 DNA reads as TGTGCTCTTGGGGAACTTCGCCGGCTTCCTATGGTACTGGGGGACTTTCCTGCGTACACCGATAAACTCATCTTT. Translation gives CALGELRRLPMVLGDFPAYTDKLIF.

V is TRDV1 and J is TRDJ1, with TRDD3 identical over 9 bases. TCRdb is silent on the J gene; assignment here came from matching the DNA to germline. CDR3 length equals 21 residues. Germline V CDR1 and CDR2: TSWWSYY, QGS. Trimming at V came to 3 bases and at J to 8 bases, leaving 28 bases not matched to a gene. The CDR3 sequence is CALGDPGTRPKKYWGSGKLIF. The CDR3 DNA sequence: TGTGCTCTTGGGGATCCCGGCACTAGGCCCAAGAAGTACTGGGGGAGCGGAAAACTCATCTTT.

This sequence joins TRDV1 and TRDJ1, with TRDD3 matching 9 bases. No J gene is reported in TCRdb; it was inferred here by comparing the DNA with germline. CDR1 and CDR2 from the germline V gene are TSWWSYY and QGS. V dropped 2 bases and J dropped 1; count of bases not matched to a gene: 23. The CDR3 totals 22 residues. The CDR3: CALGEIGETLPWGIEGTDKLIF. CDR3 in DNA: TGTGCTCTTGGGGAAATAGGGGAAACCCTCCCCTGGGGGATTGAAGGCACCGATAAACTCATCTTT.